A selection of T cell receptor beta chains follows, all from one sample in a study of T cells in Graves' hyperthyroidism and ophthalmopathy. TCRdb itself ran the multiplex PCR reads through MiXCR, one entry per CDR3 protein. The sample contains 250,000 or so distinct CDR3 sequences, around 15% of which appear only once. The sample taken for sequencing was blood. These receptor sequences come from a woman under 30 with Graves' ophthalmopathy. Both conserved end residues are part of each CDR3.

v_gene	j_gene	CDR3aa
TRBV28	TRBJ2-7	CASSSPAGATYEQYF
TRBV28	TRBJ1-4	CASSLAGQGYEKLFF
TRBV6-1	TRBJ1-2	CASRSVANYGYTF
TRBV12-3/TRBV12-4	TRBJ1-4	CASSSRPGTGLVTNEKLFF
TRBV29-1	TRBJ2-3	CSVGSLAGGTDTQYF
TRBV6-1	TRBJ2-1	CASSLTGDSSYNEQFF
TRBV28	TRBJ2-1	CASSRTGYNEQFF
TRBV7-3	TRBJ2-7	CASSPSSGTGYEQYF
TRBV30	TRBJ1-1	CAWKAGRSSPEAFF
TRBV25-1	TRBJ1-2	CASSAESGMDGYTF
TRBV11-2	TRBJ2-7	CASSLARGNSYEQYF
TRBV14	TRBJ2-1	CASSPPGQGSIHEQFF
TRBV20-1	TRBJ2-7	CSASPARDSLNEQYF
TRBV7-3	TRBJ2-2	CASSSRASGGATGELFF
TRBV20-1	TRBJ1-1	CRVRSTNTEAFF
TRBV18	TRBJ2-6	CASSPGQGRSGANVLTF
TRBV30	TRBJ2-5	CAWSPRETQYF
TRBV19	TRBJ2-7	CASSKFTGTRGAYEQYF
TRBV28	TRBJ2-2	CASSGLAGELFF
TRBV3-1	TRBJ2-7	CASSQSFSGYF
TRBV11-2	TRBJ2-1	CASSLQGGSYNEQFF
TRBV12-3/TRBV12-4	TRBJ2-3	CASSKGLAGVTDTQYF
TRBV7-2	TRBJ2-7	CASSQEGLVSYEQYF
TRBV27	TRBJ1-1	CASGMNTEAFF
TRBV20-1	TRBJ1-5	CSASPPGVISQPQHF
TRBV10-3	TRBJ2-7	CAISESDRGKYEQYF
TRBV19	TRBJ2-5	CASSSGTSGEETQYF
TRBV12-3/TRBV12-4	TRBJ2-7	CASCIRLAGKYEQYF
TRBV11-2	TRBJ2-5	CASSLVGSGGLETQYF
TRBV28	TRBJ1-6	CASSLEGQGAKDSPLHF
TRBV12-3/TRBV12-4	TRBJ1-6	CASRLGQGPSPLHF
TRBV24-1	TRBJ2-2	CATSDLSLGLEDTGELFF
TRBV7-9	TRBJ2-1	CASSTQSGVGNEQFF
TRBV6-1	TRBJ2-3	CASTLSGARTDTQYF
TRBV20-1	TRBJ2-4	CSAPTSGAFPRGKNIQYF
TRBV4-1	TRBJ2-2	CASSQTSGGYTGELFF
TRBV28	TRBJ2-3	CASSRSGISTDTQYF
TRBV29-1	TRBJ2-1	CSVYLIGTSGIDEQFF